This entry describes one T cell receptor (beta chain). Sample-barcoded 5' priming and a J-beta primer mix drove a second PCR of about 7 to 12 cycles. A single record per CDR3 protein comes from TCRdb applying MiXCR to the 5' RACE reads. The sample includes 1.5 million to 2 million distinct CDR3 sequences, roughly 30% of them seen just once. CDR3 length equals 14 residues. Trimming removed 6 bases at V and 8 bases at J, with 17 bases between. Per germline, CDR1 MNHNY and CDR2 SVGAGI (reference sequence). There were at least 5 micrograms of total RNA extracted from every sample. This sample is part of a study of blood T cells in healthy people across ages.

Input material: blood. The clonotype comes from a woman younger than 45 in good health. The J gene is TRBJ2-4, the V gene TRBV6-6; D is unclear. CDR3 residues: CASSPRLLPDIQYF. As DNA, the CDR3 is TGTGCCAGCAGCCCTAGGCTCCTCCCAGACATTCAGTACTTC.